The 9 T cell receptor beta chains presented below share a single source sample, sequenced in a study of blood T cell repertoires in COVID-19. Profiled with immunoSEQ multiplex PCR; TCRdb holds only in-frame clones, not every one. Counted here are over 200,000 clones, about 85% occurring once; the ten biggest clones make up roughly 0.7%. The sample comprised peripheral blood. These receptors all stem from a man in his forties or fifties with acute or convalescent COVID-19.

The chain is built from TRBV30 and TRBJ2-7, with TRBD1 identical over 9 bases. Germline CDR1 GTSNPN, CDR2 SVGIG (reference sequence). The CDR3 spans 12 residues. After removal of 5 bases from V and 3 bases from J, the junction contained 2 bases not matched to a gene. This CDR3 is CAWGGQGYEQYF. The CDR3 DNA follows: TGTGCCTGGGGGGGACAGGGCTACGAGCAGTACTTC.

The rearrangement uses TRBV3-1 (or the pseudogene TRBV3-2) and TRBJ1-1, with D unresolved. V was cut by 4 bases and J by 4 bases, with 13 bases left in between. From germline, CDR1 is LGHDT and CDR2 YNNKEL (reference sequence). The CDR3 spans 14 residues. The CDR3 here is CASSPAPRGTEAFF. The CDR3 nucleotides read TGTGCCAGCAGCCCCGCCCCGCGGGGCACTGAAGCTTTCTTT.

The chain employs TRBV19 and TRBJ2-1; 7 bases match TRBD2. Unmatched junction bases numbered 11, after V lost 6 bases and J lost 0 bases. Germline values: CDR1 LNHDA, CDR2 SQIVND (reference sequence). There are 17 residues in the CDR3. The CDR3 sequence is CASRAGSLAASYNEQFF. The CDR3 DNA reads TGTGCCAGTAGGGCAGGCAGTCTAGCGGCCTCCTACAATGAGCAGTTCTTC. The full variable domain, rest sourced from reference TRBV19 and TRBJ2-1, is DGGITQSPKYLFRKEGQNVTLSCEQNLNHDAMYWYRQDPGQGLRLIYYSQIVNDFQKGDIAEGYSVSREKKESFPLTVTSAQKNPTAFYLCASRAGSLAASYNEQFFGPGTRLTVL.

V and J are TRBV9 and TRBJ2-7; D perhaps matches TRBD2 (6 bases). This CDR3 has 14 amino acids. From germline, CDR1 is SGDLS and CDR2 YYNGEE. Trimming removed 0 bases at V and 2 bases at J, with 9 bases between. Here the CDR3 reads CASSVASVPYEQYF. The CDR3 bases are TGTGCCAGCAGCGTAGCTAGCGTTCCCTACGAGCAGTACTTC.

V usage is TRBV6-5 and J usage is TRBJ1-2; 7 nucleotides match TRBD1. Trimming removed 7 bases from V and 8 bases from J; junction bases left unmatched: 16. CDR1 and CDR2 (germline): MNHEY, SVGAGI. This CDR3 is built from 15 residues. The CDR3 loop is CASTQSTRGFWGYTF. As DNA, the CDR3 is TGTGCCAGCACACAGTCCACCAGGGGGTTCTGGGGCTACACCTTC.

The chain combines TRBV5-1 with TRBJ2-3; D unclear. Trimming removed 2 bases at V and 2 bases at J, with 12 bases between. Germline CDR1 and CDR2: SGHRS and YFSETQ. This CDR3 has 15 residues. The CDR3 here is CASSLKSYDTDTQYF. DNA of the CDR3: TGCGCCAGCAGCTTAAAGAGTTACGACACAGATACGCAGTATTTT.

To note about this clone: The sample carries other DNA sequences with the same CDR3. V gene TRBV7-9 combines with J gene TRBJ1-1; D perhaps matches TRBD1 (5 bases). V lost 3 bases and J 4 bases, leaving 9 bases between the germline ends. The CDR3 is 13 residues long. Germline CDR1 and CDR2: SEHNR and FQNEAQ (reference sequence). The CDR3 DNA reads as TGTGCCAGCAGCTTCGGGGGACTCACTGAAGCTTTCTTT. This translates into CASSFGGLTEAFF.

This sequence joins TRBV7-6 and TRBJ2-5; possibly TRBD2 for D (5 bases). V was cut by 2 bases and J by 2 bases, with 9 bases left in between. The CDR3 has 14 amino acids. Germline CDR1 and CDR2: SGHVS and FNYEAQ. CDR3 loop: CASSLFGEQETQYF. For the CDR3, the DNA is TGTGCCAGCAGCTTATTCGGGGAGCAAGAGACCCAGTACTTC.

The chain links TRBV19 to TRBJ1-5; TRBD1 agrees at 9 bases. The V and J ends lost 6 bases and 6 bases, in that order; junction bases with no gene match: 6. This CDR3 is built from 14 residues. From germline, CDR1 is LNHDA and CDR2 SQIVND (reference sequence). CDR3 region: CASSPTGGPQPQHF. The CDR3 nucleotides read TGTGCCAGTAGCCCGACAGGGGGTCCTCAGCCCCAGCATTTT.